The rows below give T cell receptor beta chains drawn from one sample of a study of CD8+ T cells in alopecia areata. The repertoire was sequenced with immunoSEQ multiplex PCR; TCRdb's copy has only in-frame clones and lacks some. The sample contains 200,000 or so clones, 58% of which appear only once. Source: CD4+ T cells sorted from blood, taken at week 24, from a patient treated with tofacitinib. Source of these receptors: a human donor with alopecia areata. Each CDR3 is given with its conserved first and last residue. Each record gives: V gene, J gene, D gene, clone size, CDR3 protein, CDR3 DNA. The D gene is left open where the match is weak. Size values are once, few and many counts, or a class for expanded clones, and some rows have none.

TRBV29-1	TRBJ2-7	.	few	CSVEASGYGEQYF	TGCAGCGTTGAAGCCTCAGGGTACGGCGAGCAGTACTTC
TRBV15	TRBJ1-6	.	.	CATSRDLGSHPTPLHF	TGTGCCACCAGCAGAGATCTCGGCTCCCACCCGACACCCCTCCACTTT
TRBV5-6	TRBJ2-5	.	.	CASSTSGTQYF	TGTGCCAGCAGCACCAGCGGGACCCAGTACTTC
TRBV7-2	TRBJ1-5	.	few	CASSSSLGGTLNQPQHF	TGTGCCAGCAGCTCTAGTCTGGGGGGGACTCTCAATCAGCCCCAGCATTTT
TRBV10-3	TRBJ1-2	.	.	CAINLDNYGYTF	TGTGCCATCAATCTGGACAACTATGGCTACACCTTC
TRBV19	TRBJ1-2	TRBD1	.	CASSTAGQGGAGYTF	TGTGCCAGTAGTACGGCGGGACAGGGGGGTGCTGGCTACACCTTC
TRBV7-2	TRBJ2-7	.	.	CASSYGHSYEQYF	TGTGCCAGCAGCTACGGACATTCCTACGAGCAGTACTTC
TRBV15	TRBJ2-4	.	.	CATSREGRGAKNIQYF	TGTGCCACCAGCCGAGAAGGCCGGGGTGCCAAAAACATTCAGTACTTC
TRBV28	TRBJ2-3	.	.	CASSLSSLVPDTQYF	TGTGCCAGCAGTTTGTCTAGCCTTGTCCCAGATACGCAGTATTTT
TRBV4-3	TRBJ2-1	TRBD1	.	CASSPRGRTYNEQFF	TGCGCCAGCTCGCCAAGGGGGCGCACCTACAATGAGCAGTTCTTC
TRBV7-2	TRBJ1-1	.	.	CASSLGMLGPARNTEAFF	TGTGCCAGCAGCTTAGGGATGTTAGGTCCCGCCAGGAACACTGAAGCTTTCTTT
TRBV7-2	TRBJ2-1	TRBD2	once	CASSPTRGRVNEQFF	TGTGCCAGCAGCCCGACTCGCGGGAGGGTAAATGAGCAGTTCTTC
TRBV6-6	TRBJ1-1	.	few	CASSIDRRATEAFF	TGTGCCAGCAGTATAGACAGGAGGGCCACTGAAGCTTTCTTT
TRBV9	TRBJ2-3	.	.	CASSVVGAGDTQYF	TGTGCCAGCAGCGTAGTGGGGGCGGGAGATACGCAGTATTTT
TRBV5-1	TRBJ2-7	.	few	CASSLGAYEQYF	TGCGCCAGCAGCCTAGGAGCCTACGAGCAGTACTTC
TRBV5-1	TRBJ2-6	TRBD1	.	CASSLARGTGSLRGANVLTF	TGCGCCAGCAGCTTGGCCAGAGGGACAGGATCCCTCAGGGGGGCCAACGTCCTGACTTTC
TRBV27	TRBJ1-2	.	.	CASSLYGDPSYGYTF	TGTGCCAGCAGTTTGTATGGGGATCCATCCTATGGCTACACCTTC
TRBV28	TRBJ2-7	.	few	CASTRPPYEQYF	TGTGCCAGCACACGACCGCCGTACGAGCAGTACTTC
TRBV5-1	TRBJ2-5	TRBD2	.	CASSRAGTSSGAETQYF	TGCGCCAGCAGCAGGGCTGGCACGTCTAGCGGGGCTGAGACCCAGTACTTC
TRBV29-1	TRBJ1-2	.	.	CSVDQQGSRGYTF	TGCAGCGTTGACCAACAGGGTTCCCGGGGCTACACCTTC
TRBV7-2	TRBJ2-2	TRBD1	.	CASSLRDRVATGELFF	TGTGCCAGCAGCCTTCGGGACAGGGTGGCCACCGGGGAGCTGTTTTTT
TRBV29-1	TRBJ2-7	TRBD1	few	CSVAWDRLSYEQYF	TGCAGCGTTGCCTGGGACAGACTCTCCTACGAGCAGTACTTC
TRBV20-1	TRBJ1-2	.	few	CSARYYGYTF	TGCAGTGCTAGATACTATGGCTACACCTTC
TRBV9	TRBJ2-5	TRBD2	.	CASSPPRRLAGQETQYF	TGTGCCAGCAGCCCCCCTAGGAGGCTAGCGGGACAAGAGACCCAGTACTTC
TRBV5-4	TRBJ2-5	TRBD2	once	CASSFLRGGGETQYF	TGTGCCAGCAGCTTTTTGCGGGGGGGCGGCGAGACCCAGTACTTC
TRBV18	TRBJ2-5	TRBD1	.	CASSRGDREETQYF	TGTGCCAGCTCACGGGGGGACAGGGAAGAGACCCAGTACTTC
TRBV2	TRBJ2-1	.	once	CASNSATQGGEQFF	TGTGCCAGCAACAGTGCCACCCAAGGGGGTGAGCAGTTCTTC
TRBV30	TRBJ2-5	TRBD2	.	CAWSVRRTGTSGRSPLQETQYF	TGTGCCTGGAGTGTTAGACGAACCGGGACTAGCGGGAGATCACCACTCCAAGAGACCCAGTACTTC
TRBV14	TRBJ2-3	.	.	CASSQDPALDSTDTQYF	TGTGCCAGCAGCCAAGATCCAGCATTAGATAGCACAGATACGCAGTATTTT
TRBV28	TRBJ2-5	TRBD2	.	CASSKMGLAGETQYF	TGTGCCAGCAGTAAAATGGGACTAGCGGGAGAGACCCAGTACTTC
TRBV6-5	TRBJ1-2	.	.	CASSQGESFGYTF	TGTGCCAGCAGTCAGGGTGAATCGTTTGGCTACACCTTC
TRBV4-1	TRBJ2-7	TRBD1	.	CASSPTETGVDEQYF	TGCGCCAGCAGCCCTACCGAGACAGGGGTGGACGAGCAGTACTTC
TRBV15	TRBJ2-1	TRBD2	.	CATSRDRHSGGRTYNEQFF	TGTGCCACCAGCAGAGATCGACATAGCGGGGGGAGAACCTACAATGAGCAGTTCTTC
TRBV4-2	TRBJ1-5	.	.	CASSQGKGVGNQPQHF	TGTGCCAGCAGCCAAGGCAAGGGGGTAGGCAATCAGCCCCAGCATTTT
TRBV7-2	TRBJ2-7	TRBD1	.	CASTLSGTESYEQYF	TGTGCCAGCACCTTATCCGGGACAGAATCCTACGAGCAGTACTTC
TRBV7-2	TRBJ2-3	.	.	CASSPRSADTQYF	TGTGCCAGCAGCCCCCGGTCCGCCGATACGCAGTATTTT
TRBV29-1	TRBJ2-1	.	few	CSVAASGEQFF	TGCAGCGTTGCGGCGTCCGGTGAGCAGTTCTTC
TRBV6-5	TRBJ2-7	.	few	CASSYSHRDSYEQYF	TGTGCCAGCAGTTACTCCCACAGGGATTCCTACGAGCAGTACTTC
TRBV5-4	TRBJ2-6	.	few	CASSPGQSGANVLTF	TGTGCCAGCAGCCCTGGACAGTCTGGGGCCAACGTCCTGACTTTC
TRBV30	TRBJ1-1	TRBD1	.	CAWSRTGRNTEAFF	TGTGCCTGGAGTCGGACAGGGAGGAACACTGAAGCTTTCTTT
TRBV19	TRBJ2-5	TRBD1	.	CASSPAGTGRETQYF	TGTGCCAGTAGCCCTGCCGGGACAGGGAGGGAGACCCAGTACTTC
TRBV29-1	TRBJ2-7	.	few	CSVHTGSGEQYF	TGCAGCGTACACACAGGCTCAGGCGAGCAGTACTTC
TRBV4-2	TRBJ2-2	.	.	CASSQTGIDTGELFF	TGTGCCAGCAGCCAGACCGGGATAGACACCGGGGAGCTGTTTTTT
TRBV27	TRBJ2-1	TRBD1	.	CASSFQGANSYNEQFF	TGTGCCAGCAGTTTCCAGGGGGCTAACTCCTACAATGAGCAGTTCTTC
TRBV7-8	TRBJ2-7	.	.	CASGLGAEQYF	TGTGCCAGCGGGCTGGGGGCCGAGCAGTACTTC
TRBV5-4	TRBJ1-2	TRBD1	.	CASSRTGSYGYTF	TGTGCCAGCAGCCGGACAGGGAGTTATGGCTACACCTTC
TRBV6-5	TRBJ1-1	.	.	CASSVSEVLNTEAFF	TGTGCCAGCAGTGTATCCGAGGTCCTGAACACTGAAGCTTTCTTT
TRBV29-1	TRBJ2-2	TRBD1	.	CSVIQGAKGTGELFF	TGCAGCGTGATACAGGGGGCGAAGGGCACCGGGGAGCTGTTTTTT
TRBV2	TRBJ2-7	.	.	CASSTGLEQYF	TGTGCCAGCAGTACAGGTCTCGAGCAGTACTTC
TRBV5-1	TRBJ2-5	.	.	CASSGTTVRETQYF	TGCGCCAGCAGCGGTACCACGGTGAGAGAGACCCAGTACTTC
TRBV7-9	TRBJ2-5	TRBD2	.	CASSETSGRRETQYF	TGTGCCAGCAGCGAGACTAGCGGAAGAAGAGAGACCCAGTACTTC
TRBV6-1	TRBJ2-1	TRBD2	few	CASRLAGSHNEQFF	TGTGCCAGCAGACTAGCGGGGTCCCACAATGAGCAGTTCTTC
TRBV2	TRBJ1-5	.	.	CASSRTGNQPQHF	TGTGCCAGCAGCCGTACAGGAAATCAGCCCCAGCATTTT